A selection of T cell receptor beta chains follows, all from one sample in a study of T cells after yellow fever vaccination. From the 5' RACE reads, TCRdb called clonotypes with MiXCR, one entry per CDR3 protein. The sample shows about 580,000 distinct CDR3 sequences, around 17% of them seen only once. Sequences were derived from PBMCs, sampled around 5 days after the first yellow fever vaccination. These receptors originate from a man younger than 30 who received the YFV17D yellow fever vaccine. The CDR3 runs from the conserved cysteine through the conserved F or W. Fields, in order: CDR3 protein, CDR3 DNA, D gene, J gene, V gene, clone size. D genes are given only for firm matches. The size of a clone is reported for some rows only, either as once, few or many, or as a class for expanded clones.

CDR3aa: CASTGRTQETQYF
CDR3nt: TGTGCCAGCACTGGACGGACCCAAGAGACCCAGTACTTC
d_gene: NA
j_gene: TRBJ2-5
v_gene: TRBV2
abundance: NA

CDR3aa: CASSPRIETEAFF
CDR3nt: TGTGCCAGCAGCCCCCGTATAGAGACTGAAGCTTTCTTT
d_gene: NA
j_gene: TRBJ1-1
v_gene: TRBV7-9
abundance: NA

CDR3aa: CASGGGFYGYTF
CDR3nt: TGTGCCAGCGGAGGGGGCTTCTATGGCTACACCTTC
d_gene: TRBD1
j_gene: TRBJ1-2
v_gene: TRBV12-3/TRBV12-4
abundance: once

CDR3aa: CSARDGTGHPYEQYF
CDR3nt: TGCAGTGCTAGAGACGGAACGGGCCACCCCTACGAGCAGTACTTC
d_gene: NA
j_gene: TRBJ2-7
v_gene: TRBV20-1
abundance: NA

CDR3aa: CASSASGGAVGETQYF
CDR3nt: TGTGCCAGCAGCGCTAGCGGGGGGGCCGTGGGTGAGACCCAGTACTTC
d_gene: TRBD2
j_gene: TRBJ2-5
v_gene: TRBV9
abundance: NA

CDR3aa: CATSDSIRDRVYEQYF
CDR3nt: TGTGCCACCAGTGACTCAATCCGGGACAGGGTTTACGAGCAGTACTTC
d_gene: TRBD1
j_gene: TRBJ2-7
v_gene: TRBV24-1
abundance: NA

CDR3aa: CARDAYDSQMPQHF
CDR3nt: TGCGCCAGGGATGCCTACGACTCCCAGATGCCCCAGCATTTT
d_gene: NA
j_gene: TRBJ1-5
v_gene: TRBV5-1
abundance: NA

CDR3aa: CSAEWVGGETGELFF
CDR3nt: TGCAGTGCTGAATGGGTAGGGGGCGAGACCGGGGAGCTGTTTTTT
d_gene: TRBD1
j_gene: TRBJ2-2
v_gene: TRBV20-1
abundance: few

CDR3aa: CASSLEIGDNTGELFF
CDR3nt: TGCGCCAGCAGCTTGGAGATAGGGGATAACACCGGGGAGCTGTTTTTT
d_gene: NA
j_gene: TRBJ2-2
v_gene: TRBV5-1
abundance: few

CDR3aa: CASSSESRQGAGGYTF
CDR3nt: TGTGCCAGCAGCTCGGAATCGAGACAGGGGGCTGGAGGCTACACCTTC
d_gene: TRBD1
j_gene: TRBJ1-2
v_gene: TRBV5-4
abundance: NA

CDR3aa: CASTSHGLYEQYF
CDR3nt: TGTGCCAGCACGTCACACGGACTCTACGAGCAGTACTTC
d_gene: NA
j_gene: TRBJ2-7
v_gene: TRBV12-3/TRBV12-4
abundance: few

CDR3aa: CASSLSFRPTSDTF
CDR3nt: TGTGCCAGCAGCTTATCGTTCCGGCCGACTTCTGACACCTTC
d_gene: NA
j_gene: TRBJ1-2
v_gene: TRBV7-9
abundance: NA

CDR3aa: CASREPGVSAQHF
CDR3nt: TGTGCCAGCAGGGAGCCGGGTGTTTCGGCCCAGCATTTT
d_gene: NA
j_gene: TRBJ1-5
v_gene: TRBV28
abundance: once

CDR3aa: CSAREANVGRRETQYF
CDR3nt: TGCAGTGCTAGAGAAGCCAATGTGGGGCGCCGGGAGACCCAGTACTTC
d_gene: NA
j_gene: TRBJ2-5
v_gene: TRBV20-1
abundance: NA

CDR3aa: CASSGAGGTEAFF
CDR3nt: TGCGCCAGCAGCGGGGCAGGCGGAACTGAAGCTTTCTTT
d_gene: NA
j_gene: TRBJ1-1
v_gene: TRBV5-1
abundance: few

CDR3aa: CSARPDGRRVYNEQFF
CDR3nt: TGCAGTGCTAGACCAGATGGCCGGCGGGTTTACAATGAGCAGTTCTTC
d_gene: NA
j_gene: TRBJ2-1
v_gene: TRBV20-1
abundance: NA

CDR3aa: CASSSTDRGTYEQYF
CDR3nt: TGTGCCAGCAGTTCTACCGACAGAGGGACCTACGAGCAGTACTTC
d_gene: NA
j_gene: TRBJ2-7
v_gene: TRBV7-9
abundance: NA

CDR3aa: CASSVGTSGGITDTQYF
CDR3nt: TGCGCCAGCAGCGTGGGGACCTCGGGGGGCATCACAGATACGCAGTATTTT
d_gene: NA
j_gene: TRBJ2-3
v_gene: TRBV5-1
abundance: NA

CDR3aa: CASRITGFYEQYF
CDR3nt: TGTGCCAGCAGGATCACAGGGTTCTACGAGCAGTACTTC
d_gene: NA
j_gene: TRBJ2-7
v_gene: TRBV12-3/TRBV12-4
abundance: NA

CDR3aa: CASSLRTSGVSTDTQYF
CDR3nt: TGCGCCAGCAGCTTGAGGACTAGCGGGGTTAGCACAGATACGCAGTATTTT
d_gene: TRBD2
j_gene: TRBJ2-3
v_gene: TRBV5-1
abundance: NA

CDR3aa: CASSRERNYGYTF
CDR3nt: TGTGCCAGCAGTAGGGAGAGAAACTATGGCTACACCTTC
d_gene: NA
j_gene: TRBJ1-2
v_gene: TRBV2
abundance: NA

CDR3aa: CASSLAIGTGDGELFF
CDR3nt: TGTGCCAGCAGCTTGGCCATCGGGACAGGGGACGGGGAGCTGTTTTTT
d_gene: TRBD1
j_gene: TRBJ2-2
v_gene: TRBV5-4
abundance: NA

CDR3aa: CAISESQGPFEAFF
CDR3nt: TGTGCCATCAGTGAGTCGCAGGGGCCCTTTGAAGCTTTCTTT
d_gene: NA
j_gene: TRBJ1-1
v_gene: TRBV10-3
abundance: NA

CDR3aa: CASSQDYDLTAEAFF
CDR3nt: TGTGCCAGCAGCCAAGATTATGATTTAACAGCTGAAGCTTTCTTT
d_gene: NA
j_gene: TRBJ1-1
v_gene: TRBV3-1
abundance: NA

CDR3aa: CASSATSGGNIQYF
CDR3nt: TGCGCCAGCAGCGCTACTAGCGGGGGAAACATTCAGTACTTC
d_gene: TRBD2
j_gene: TRBJ2-4
v_gene: TRBV5-1
abundance: many

CDR3aa: CASSFKGPGNEQFF
CDR3nt: TGCGCCAGCAGCTTTAAGGGTCCGGGGAATGAGCAGTTCTTC
d_gene: NA
j_gene: TRBJ2-1
v_gene: TRBV5-1
abundance: few

CDR3aa: CATSEGQGGSNQPQHF
CDR3nt: TGTGCCACCAGTGAGGGACAGGGAGGGAGCAATCAGCCCCAGCATTTT
d_gene: TRBD1
j_gene: TRBJ1-5
v_gene: TRBV24-1
abundance: NA

CDR3aa: CASSLDRDAWFRNSPLHF
CDR3nt: TGCGCCAGCAGCTTGGACAGGGACGCGTGGTTTCGGAATTCACCCCTCCACTTT
d_gene: NA
j_gene: TRBJ1-6
v_gene: TRBV5-1
abundance: few

CDR3aa: CSAISGGGYNEQFF
CDR3nt: TGCAGTGCTATAAGCGGGGGGGGTTACAATGAGCAGTTCTTC
d_gene: TRBD2
j_gene: TRBJ2-1
v_gene: TRBV20-1
abundance: few

CDR3aa: CASSSGDRLGDTDTQYF
CDR3nt: TGTGCCAGCAGCTCAGGGGACAGGCTAGGTGACACAGATACGCAGTATTTT
d_gene: TRBD1
j_gene: TRBJ2-3
v_gene: TRBV11-3
abundance: NA

CDR3aa: CASRGSLETQYF
CDR3nt: TGTGCCAGCAGGGGAAGTCTGGAGACCCAGTACTTC
d_gene: NA
j_gene: TRBJ2-5
v_gene: TRBV5-4
abundance: NA

CDR3aa: CASSFNTGRGTNYGYTF
CDR3nt: TGTGCCAGCAGCTTTAATACAGGACGGGGGACTAACTATGGCTACACCTTC
d_gene: NA
j_gene: TRBJ1-2
v_gene: TRBV7-9
abundance: NA

CDR3aa: CASLAGDYTDTQYF
CDR3nt: TGTGCCAGCTTAGCGGGGGACTACACAGATACGCAGTATTTT
d_gene: TRBD2
j_gene: TRBJ2-3
v_gene: TRBV6-1
abundance: NA

CDR3aa: CSVATGWGTDTQYF
CDR3nt: TGCAGCGTTGCGACAGGGTGGGGCACAGATACGCAGTATTTT
d_gene: TRBD1
j_gene: TRBJ2-3
v_gene: TRBV29-1
abundance: NA

CDR3aa: CASIVAGGHYNEQFF
CDR3nt: TGTGCCAGCATCGTAGCGGGGGGCCACTACAATGAGCAGTTCTTC
d_gene: TRBD2
j_gene: TRBJ2-1
v_gene: TRBV6-1
abundance: few

CDR3aa: CASSLRRIYNEQFF
CDR3nt: TGTGCCAGCAGTTTACGCCGGATCTACAATGAGCAGTTCTTC
d_gene: NA
j_gene: TRBJ2-1
v_gene: TRBV12-3/TRBV12-4
abundance: many

CDR3aa: CATSDFGPSYNEQFF
CDR3nt: TGTGCCACCAGTGATTTTGGGCCGTCCTACAATGAGCAGTTCTTC
d_gene: NA
j_gene: TRBJ2-1
v_gene: TRBV24-1
abundance: few

CDR3aa: CASSYPPIGAGGLYNEQFF
CDR3nt: TGTGCCAGCAGTTATCCGCCTATCGGAGCGGGGGGGCTCTACAATGAGCAGTTCTTC
d_gene: TRBD2
j_gene: TRBJ2-1
v_gene: TRBV6-2/TRBV6-3
abundance: few

CDR3aa: CASSYTSPWNEQFF
CDR3nt: TGTGCCAGCAGTTATACCTCGCCGTGGAATGAGCAGTTCTTC
d_gene: NA
j_gene: TRBJ2-1
v_gene: TRBV6-5
abundance: few

CDR3aa: CASSIGGPSGGPITDTQYF
CDR3nt: TGTGCCAGTAGTATAGGGGGCCCGAGCGGGGGGCCGATCACAGATACGCAGTATTTT
d_gene: TRBD2
j_gene: TRBJ2-3
v_gene: TRBV19
abundance: NA

CDR3aa: CASSGAGGRGNTIYF
CDR3nt: TGTGCCAGCAGCGGGGCAGGGGGCAGAGGAAACACCATATATTTT
d_gene: TRBD1
j_gene: TRBJ1-3
v_gene: TRBV7-2
abundance: few

CDR3aa: CASSSSGAGRGYTF
CDR3nt: TGTGCCAGCAGCTCCTCTGGTGCAGGGCGAGGCTACACCTTC
d_gene: NA
j_gene: TRBJ1-2
v_gene: TRBV7-2
abundance: few